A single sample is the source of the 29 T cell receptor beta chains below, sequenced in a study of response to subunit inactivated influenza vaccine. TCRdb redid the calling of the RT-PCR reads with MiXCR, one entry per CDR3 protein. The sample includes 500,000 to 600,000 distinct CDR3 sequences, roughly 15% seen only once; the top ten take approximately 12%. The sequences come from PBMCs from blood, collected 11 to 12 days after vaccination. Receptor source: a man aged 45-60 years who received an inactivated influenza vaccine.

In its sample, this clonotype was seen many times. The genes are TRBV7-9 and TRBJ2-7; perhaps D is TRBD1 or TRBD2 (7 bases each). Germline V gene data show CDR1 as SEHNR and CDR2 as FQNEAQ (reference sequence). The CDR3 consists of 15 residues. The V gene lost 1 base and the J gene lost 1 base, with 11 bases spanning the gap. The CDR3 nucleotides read TGTGCCAGCAGCTTAGAGCGGGACAGTTCCTACGAGCAGTACTTC. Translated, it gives CASSLERDSSYEQYF.

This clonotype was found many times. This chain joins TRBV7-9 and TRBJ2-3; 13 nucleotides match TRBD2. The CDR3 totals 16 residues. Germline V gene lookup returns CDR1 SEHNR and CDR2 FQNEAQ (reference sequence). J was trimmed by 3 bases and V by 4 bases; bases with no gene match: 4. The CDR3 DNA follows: TGTGCCAGCAGCTCATCACTAGCGGGGGGGACAGATACGCAGTATTTT. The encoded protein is CASSSSLAGGTDTQYF.

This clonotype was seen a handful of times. CDR3 sequence (DNA): TGCAGCGTTGAAGGCAGGGGCCTTTATCCCACTGAAGCTTTCTTT. Translation gives CSVEGRGLYPTEAFF. The chain uses TRBV29-1 and TRBJ1-1; possibly TRBD1 for D (6 bases). The length of the CDR3 is 15 residues. Trimming stripped 1 base from V and 4 bases from J, with 16 bases between. The V gene's germline CDR1 is SQVTM and CDR2 ANQGSEA.

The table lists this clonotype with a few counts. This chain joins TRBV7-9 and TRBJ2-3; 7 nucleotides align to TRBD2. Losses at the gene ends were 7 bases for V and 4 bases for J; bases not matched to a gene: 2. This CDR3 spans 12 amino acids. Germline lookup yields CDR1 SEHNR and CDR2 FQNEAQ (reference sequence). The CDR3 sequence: CASNRGADTQYF. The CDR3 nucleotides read TGTGCCAGCAACCGGGGGGCAGATACGCAGTATTTT.

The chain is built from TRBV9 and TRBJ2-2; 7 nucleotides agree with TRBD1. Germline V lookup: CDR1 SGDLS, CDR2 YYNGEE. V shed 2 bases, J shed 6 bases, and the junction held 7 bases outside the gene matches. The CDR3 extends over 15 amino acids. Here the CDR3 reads CASSVTGQLAGELFF. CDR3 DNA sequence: TGTGCCAGCAGCGTTACGGGACAGCTAGCCGGGGAGCTGTTTTTT.

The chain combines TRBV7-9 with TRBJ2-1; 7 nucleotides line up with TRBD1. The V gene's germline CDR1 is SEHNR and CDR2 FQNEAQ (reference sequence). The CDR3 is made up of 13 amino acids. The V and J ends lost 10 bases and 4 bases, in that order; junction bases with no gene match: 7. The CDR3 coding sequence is TGTGCCACCCTGGGGACAGAGTACAATGAGCAGTTCTTC. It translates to CATLGTEYNEQFF.

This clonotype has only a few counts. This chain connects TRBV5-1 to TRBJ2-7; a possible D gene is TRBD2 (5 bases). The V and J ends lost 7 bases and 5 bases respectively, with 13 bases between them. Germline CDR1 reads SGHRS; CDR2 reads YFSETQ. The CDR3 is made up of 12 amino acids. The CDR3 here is CASGSLSNEQYF. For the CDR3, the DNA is TGCGCCAGCGGGAGCTTGAGCAACGAGCAGTACTTC.

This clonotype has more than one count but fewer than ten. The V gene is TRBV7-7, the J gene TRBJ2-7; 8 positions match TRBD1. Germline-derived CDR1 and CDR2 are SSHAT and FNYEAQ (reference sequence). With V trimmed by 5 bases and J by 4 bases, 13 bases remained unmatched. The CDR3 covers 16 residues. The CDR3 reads CASSPNAGQGAYEQYF. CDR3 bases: TGTGCCAGCAGCCCAAACGCGGGGCAGGGGGCTTACGAGCAGTACTTC.

As DNA, the CDR3 is TGTGCCAGCTCACCAGCGACTAGCGGGGGGGCCAATGAGCAGTTCTTC. Encoded protein: CASSPATSGGANEQFF. The genes are TRBV18 and TRBJ2-1; TRBD2 aligns across 14 bases. From germline, CDR1 is KGHSH and CDR2 LQKENI. The junction had 3 bases not matched to a gene; V was cut back by 2 bases and J by 6 bases. CDR3 size: 16 residues.

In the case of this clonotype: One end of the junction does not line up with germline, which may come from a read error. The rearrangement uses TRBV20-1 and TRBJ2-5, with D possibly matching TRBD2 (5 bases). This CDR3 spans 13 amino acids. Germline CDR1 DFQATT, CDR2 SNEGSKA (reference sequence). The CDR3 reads CSARGEGLETQYF. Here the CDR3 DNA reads TGCAGTGCGAGAGGAGAGGGCCTGGAGACCCAGTACTTC.

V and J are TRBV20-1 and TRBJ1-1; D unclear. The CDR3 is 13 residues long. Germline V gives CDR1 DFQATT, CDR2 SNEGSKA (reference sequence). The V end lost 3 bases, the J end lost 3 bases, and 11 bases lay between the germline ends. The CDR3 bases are TGCAGTGCTAGGATTTCAAGGTACACTGAAGCTTTCTTT. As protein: CSARISRYTEAFF.

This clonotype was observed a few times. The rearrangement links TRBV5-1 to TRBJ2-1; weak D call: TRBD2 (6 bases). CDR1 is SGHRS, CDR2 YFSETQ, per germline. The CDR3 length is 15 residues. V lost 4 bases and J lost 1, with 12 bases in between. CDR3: CASSVASVSYNEQFF. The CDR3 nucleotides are TGCGCCAGCAGCGTAGCTAGCGTTTCCTACAATGAGCAGTTCTTC.

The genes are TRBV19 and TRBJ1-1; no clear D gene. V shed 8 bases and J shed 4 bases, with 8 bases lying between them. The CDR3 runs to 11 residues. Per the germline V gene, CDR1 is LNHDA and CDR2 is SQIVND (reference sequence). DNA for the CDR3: TGTGCCAGTTCCTCAACCACTGAAGCTTTCTTT. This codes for CASSSTTEAFF. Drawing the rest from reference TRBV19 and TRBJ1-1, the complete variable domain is DGGITQSPKYLFRKEGQNVTLSCEQNLNHDAMYWYRQDPGQGLRLIYYSQIVNDFQKGDIAEGYSVSREKKESFPLTVTSAQKNPTAFYLCASSSTTEAFFGQGTRLTVV.

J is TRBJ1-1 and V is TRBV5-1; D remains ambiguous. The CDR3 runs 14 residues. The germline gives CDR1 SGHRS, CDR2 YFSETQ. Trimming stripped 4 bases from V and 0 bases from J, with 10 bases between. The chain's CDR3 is CASSPGSMNTEAFF. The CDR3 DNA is TGCGCCAGCAGCCCGGGAAGTATGAACACTGAAGCTTTCTTT.

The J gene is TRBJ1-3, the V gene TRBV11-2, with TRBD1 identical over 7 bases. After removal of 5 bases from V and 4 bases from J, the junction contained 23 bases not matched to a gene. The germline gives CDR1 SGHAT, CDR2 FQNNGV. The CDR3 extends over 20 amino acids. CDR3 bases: TGTGCCAGCAGCCCGCGTCCGCGGGGACAGCTTGCCTTCTCCGGAAACACCATATATTTT. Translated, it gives CASSPRPRGQLAFSGNTIYF.

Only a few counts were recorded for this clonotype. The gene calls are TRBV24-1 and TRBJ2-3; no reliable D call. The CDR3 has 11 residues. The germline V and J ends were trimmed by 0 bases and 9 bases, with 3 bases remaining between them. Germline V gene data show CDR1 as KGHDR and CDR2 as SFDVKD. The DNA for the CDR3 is TGTGCCACCAGTGATTTGCGGACGCAGTATTTT. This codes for CATSDLRTQYF.

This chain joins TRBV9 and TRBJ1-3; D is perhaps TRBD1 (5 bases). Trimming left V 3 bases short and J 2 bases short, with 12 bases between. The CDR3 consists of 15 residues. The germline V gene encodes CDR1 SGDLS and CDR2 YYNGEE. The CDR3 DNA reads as TGTGCCAGCAGCGGCGGGACCGTCCCTGGAAACACCATATATTTT. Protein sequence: CASSGGTVPGNTIYF.

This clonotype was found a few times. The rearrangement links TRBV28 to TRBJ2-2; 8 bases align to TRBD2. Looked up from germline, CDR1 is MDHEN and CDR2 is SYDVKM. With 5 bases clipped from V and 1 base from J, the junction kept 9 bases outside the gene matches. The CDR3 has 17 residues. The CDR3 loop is CASSLNWGLGNTGELFF. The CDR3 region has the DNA TGTGCCAGCAGTCTAAACTGGGGACTAGGGAACACCGGGGAGCTGTTTTTT.

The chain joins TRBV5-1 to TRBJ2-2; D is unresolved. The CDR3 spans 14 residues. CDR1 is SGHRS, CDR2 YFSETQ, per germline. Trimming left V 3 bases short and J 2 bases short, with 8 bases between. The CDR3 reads CASSSGSNTGELFF. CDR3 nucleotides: TGCGCCAGCAGCTCTGGGTCAAACACCGGGGAGCTGTTTTTT.

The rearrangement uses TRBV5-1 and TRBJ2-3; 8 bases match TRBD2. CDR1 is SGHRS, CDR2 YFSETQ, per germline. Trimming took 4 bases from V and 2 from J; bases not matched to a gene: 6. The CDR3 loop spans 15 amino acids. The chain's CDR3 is CASSLQAGATDTQYF. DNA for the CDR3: TGCGCCAGCAGCCTACAAGCGGGAGCCACAGATACGCAGTATTTT.

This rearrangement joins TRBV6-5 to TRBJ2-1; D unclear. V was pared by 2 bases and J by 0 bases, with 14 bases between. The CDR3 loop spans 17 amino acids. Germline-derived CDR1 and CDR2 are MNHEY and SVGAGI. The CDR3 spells CASSYTNRLFSYNEQFF. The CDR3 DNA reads TGTGCCAGCAGTTACACCAATCGCCTATTCTCCTACAATGAGCAGTTCTTC.

The CDR3: CASRPPGARQPQHF. CDR3 DNA sequence: TGTGCCAGCAGACCTCCGGGGGCGCGTCAGCCCCAGCATTTT. The chain couples TRBV6-1 to TRBJ1-5; weak D call: TRBD1 (6 bases). CDR3 length: 14 amino acids. Germline assignment: CDR1 MNHNS and CDR2 SASEGT. Trimming shortened V by 6 bases and J by 6 bases, and 15 bases separated the two germline ends.

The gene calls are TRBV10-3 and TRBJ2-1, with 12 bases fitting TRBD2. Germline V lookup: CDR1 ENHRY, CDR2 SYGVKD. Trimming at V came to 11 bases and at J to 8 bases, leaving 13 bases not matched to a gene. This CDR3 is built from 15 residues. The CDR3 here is CAVRTSGIQPDEQFF. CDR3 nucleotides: TGTGCCGTAAGGACTAGCGGGATTCAACCGGATGAGCAGTTCTTC.

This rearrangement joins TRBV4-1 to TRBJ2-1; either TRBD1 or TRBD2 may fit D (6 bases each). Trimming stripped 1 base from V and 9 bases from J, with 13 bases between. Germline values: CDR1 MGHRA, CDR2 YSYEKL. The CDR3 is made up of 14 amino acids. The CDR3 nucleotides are TGCGCCAGCAGCCAAGGCTTGTGGGGGGCTGAGCAGTTCTTC. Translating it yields CASSQGLWGAEQFF.

CDR3 amino acids: CASPEPSTANTGELFF. The CDR3 coding sequence is TGCGCCAGCCCAGAGCCCAGTACTGCGAACACCGGGGAGCTGTTTTTT. This chain connects TRBV4-3 to TRBJ2-2, with D hard to call. Trimming removed 8 bases from V and 0 bases from J, with 16 bases in between. This CDR3 is built from 16 residues. Looked up from germline, CDR1 is LGHNA and CDR2 is YSLEER.

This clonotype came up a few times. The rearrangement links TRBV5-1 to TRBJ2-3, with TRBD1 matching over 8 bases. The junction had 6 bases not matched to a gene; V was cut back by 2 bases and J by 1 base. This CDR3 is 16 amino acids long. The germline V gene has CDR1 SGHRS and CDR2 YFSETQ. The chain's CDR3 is CASSFGGTGGTDTQYF. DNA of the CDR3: TGCGCCAGCAGCTTCGGTGGGACAGGAGGCACAGATACGCAGTATTTT. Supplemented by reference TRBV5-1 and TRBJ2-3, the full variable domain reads KAGVTQTPRYLIKTRGQQVTLSCSPISGHRSVSWYQQTPGQGLQFLFEYFSETQRNKGNFPGRFSGRQFSNSRSEMNVSTLELGDSALYLCASSFGGTGGTDTQYFGPGTRLTVL.

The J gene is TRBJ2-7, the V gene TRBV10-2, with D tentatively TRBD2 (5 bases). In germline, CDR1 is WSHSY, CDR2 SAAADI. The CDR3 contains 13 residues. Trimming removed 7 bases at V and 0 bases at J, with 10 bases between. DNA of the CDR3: TGCGCCAGCACGGACTTTAGCTCCTACGAGCAGTACTTC. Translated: CASTDFSSYEQYF.

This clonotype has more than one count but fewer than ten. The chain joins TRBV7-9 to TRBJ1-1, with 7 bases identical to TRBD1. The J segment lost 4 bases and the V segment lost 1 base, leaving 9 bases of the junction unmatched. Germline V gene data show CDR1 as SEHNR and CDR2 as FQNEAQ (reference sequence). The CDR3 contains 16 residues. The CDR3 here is CASSLGIRQGSTEAFF. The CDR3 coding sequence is TGTGCCAGCAGCTTAGGGATAAGACAGGGAAGCACTGAAGCTTTCTTT.

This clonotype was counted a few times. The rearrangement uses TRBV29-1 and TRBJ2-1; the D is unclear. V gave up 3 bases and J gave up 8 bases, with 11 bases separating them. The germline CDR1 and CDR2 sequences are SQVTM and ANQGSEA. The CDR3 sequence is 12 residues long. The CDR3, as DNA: TGCAGCGTTGAGGTAGCCGGAGATGAGCAGTTCTTC. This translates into CSVEVAGDEQFF.